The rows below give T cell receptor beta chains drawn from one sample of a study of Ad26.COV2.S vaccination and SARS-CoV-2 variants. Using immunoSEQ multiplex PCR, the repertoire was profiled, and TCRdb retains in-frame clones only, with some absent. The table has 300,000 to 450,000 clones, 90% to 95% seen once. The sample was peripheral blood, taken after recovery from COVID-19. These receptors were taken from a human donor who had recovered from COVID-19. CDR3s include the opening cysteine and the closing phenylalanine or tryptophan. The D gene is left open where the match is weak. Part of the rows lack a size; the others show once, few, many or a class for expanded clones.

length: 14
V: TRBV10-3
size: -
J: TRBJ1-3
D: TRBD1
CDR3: CAISPTGAGNTIYF
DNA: TGTGCCATCAGTCCGACAGGGGCTGGAAACACCATATATTTT

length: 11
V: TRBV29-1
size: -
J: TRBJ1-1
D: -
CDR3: CSVAKNTEAFF
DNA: TGCAGCGTTGCCAAGAACACTGAAGCTTTCTTT

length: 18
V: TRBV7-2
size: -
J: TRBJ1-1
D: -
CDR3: CASSLVPPGWNWNTEAFF
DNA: TGTGCCAGCAGCTTAGTCCCCCCAGGGTGGAATTGGAACACTGAAGCTTTCTTT

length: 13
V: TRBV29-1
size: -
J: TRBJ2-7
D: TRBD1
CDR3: CSVTGQGAHEQYF
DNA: TGCAGCGTTACGGGACAGGGGGCCCACGAGCAGTACTTC

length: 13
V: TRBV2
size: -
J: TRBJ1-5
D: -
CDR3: CASMQGGNQPQHF
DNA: TGTGCCAGCATGCAGGGTGGCAATCAGCCCCAGCATTTT

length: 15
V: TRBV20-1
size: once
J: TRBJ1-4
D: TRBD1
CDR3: CSASNAGQGNEKLFF
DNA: TGCAGTGCTAGTAACGCGGGACAGGGAAATGAAAAACTGTTTTTT

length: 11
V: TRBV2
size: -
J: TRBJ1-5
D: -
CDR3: CASSFDQPQHF
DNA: TGTGCCAGCAGTTTTGACCAGCCCCAGCATTTT

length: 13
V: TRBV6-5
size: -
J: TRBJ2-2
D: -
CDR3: CASSLTISGELFF
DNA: TGTGCCAGCAGTCTGACTATTTCCGGGGAGCTGTTTTTT

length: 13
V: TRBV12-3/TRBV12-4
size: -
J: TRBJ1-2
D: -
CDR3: CASSLIRGGGYTF
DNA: TGTGCCAGCAGTTTAATCCGGGGGGGTGGCTACACCTTC

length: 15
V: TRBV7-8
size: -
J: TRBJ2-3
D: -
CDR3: CASSLGGVFTDTQYF
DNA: TGTGCCAGCAGCCTAGGGGGGGTTTTCACAGATACGCAGTATTTT

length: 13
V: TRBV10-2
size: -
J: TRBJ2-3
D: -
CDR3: CASSGQTPDTQYF
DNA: TGCGCCAGCAGTGGTCAGACTCCCGATACGCAGTATTTT

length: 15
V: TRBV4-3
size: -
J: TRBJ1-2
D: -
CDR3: CASSQLHGVGYGYTF
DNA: TGCGCCAGCAGCCAATTGCACGGGGTGGGCTATGGCTACACCTTC

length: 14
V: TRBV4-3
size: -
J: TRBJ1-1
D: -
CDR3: CASSQVSGQKEAFF
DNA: TGCGCCAGCAGCCAAGTATCCGGACAGAAAGAAGCTTTCTTT

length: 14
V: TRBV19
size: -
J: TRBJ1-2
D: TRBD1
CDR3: CATGDRGLNYGYTF
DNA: TGTGCCACCGGAGACAGGGGACTTAACTATGGCTACACCTTC

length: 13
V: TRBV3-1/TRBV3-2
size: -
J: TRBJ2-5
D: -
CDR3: CASSPGQKETQYF
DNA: TGTGCCAGCAGCCCCGGACAGAAAGAGACCCAGTACTTC

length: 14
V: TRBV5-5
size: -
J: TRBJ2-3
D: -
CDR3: CASSLTGGPDTQYF
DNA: TGTGCCAGCAGCTTGACGGGGGGCCCGGATACGCAGTATTTT

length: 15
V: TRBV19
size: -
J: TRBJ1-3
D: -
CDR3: CASRLDRTSGNTIYF
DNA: TGTGCCAGTAGACTAGACAGGACCTCTGGAAACACCATATATTTT

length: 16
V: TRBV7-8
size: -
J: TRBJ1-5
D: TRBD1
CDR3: CASSPGRQGARQPQHF
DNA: TGTGCCAGCAGCCCGGGACGACAGGGGGCGAGGCAGCCCCAGCATTTT

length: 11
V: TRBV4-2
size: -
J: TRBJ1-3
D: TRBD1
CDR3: CASSQGRGLHF
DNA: TGTGCCAGCAGCCAAGGCAGGGGGCTACATTTT

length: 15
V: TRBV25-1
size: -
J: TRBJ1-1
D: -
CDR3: CASSEGTYGGREAFF
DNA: TGTGCCAGCAGTGAAGGGACCTACGGGGGACGGGAAGCTTTCTTT

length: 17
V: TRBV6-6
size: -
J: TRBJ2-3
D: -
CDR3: CASSRLAAGRSTDTQYF
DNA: TGTGCCAGCAGTCGCCTTGCCGCCGGGCGTAGCACAGATACGCAGTATTTT

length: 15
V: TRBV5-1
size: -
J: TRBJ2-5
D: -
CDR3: CASRIYGLNQETQYF
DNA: TGCGCCAGCAGAATTTACGGACTAAACCAAGAGACCCAGTACTTC

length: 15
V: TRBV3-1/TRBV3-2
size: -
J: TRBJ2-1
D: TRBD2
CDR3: CASSQELAGYNEQFF
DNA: TGTGCCAGCAGCCAAGAACTAGCGGGTTACAATGAGCAGTTCTTC

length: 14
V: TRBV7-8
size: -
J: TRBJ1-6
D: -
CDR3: CASSLLQINSPLHF
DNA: TGTGCCAGCAGCTTATTACAGATTAATTCACCCCTCCACTTT

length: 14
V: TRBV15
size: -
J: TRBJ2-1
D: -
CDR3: CATSRGEGANEQFF
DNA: TGTGCCACCAGCAGAGGTGAAGGGGCCAATGAGCAGTTCTTC

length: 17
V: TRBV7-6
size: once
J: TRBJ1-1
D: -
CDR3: CASSLAGAGYLDTEAFF
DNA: TGTGCCAGCAGCTTAGCAGGGGCGGGTTATTTGGACACTGAAGCTTTCTTT

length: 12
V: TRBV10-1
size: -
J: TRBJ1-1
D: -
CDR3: CASSDMGTEAFF
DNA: TGCGCCAGCAGTGATATGGGGACTGAAGCTTTCTTT

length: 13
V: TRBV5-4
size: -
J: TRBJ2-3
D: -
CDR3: CASSLSGTDTQYF
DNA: TGTGCCAGCAGCTTATCTGGGACAGATACGCAGTATTTT

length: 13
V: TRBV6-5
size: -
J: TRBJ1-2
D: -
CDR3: CASSQAANYGYTF
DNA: TGTGCCAGCAGCCAGGCGGCTAACTATGGCTACACCTTC

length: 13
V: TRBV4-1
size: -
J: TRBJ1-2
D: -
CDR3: CASSQDRAYGYTF
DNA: TGCGCCAGCAGCCAAGACAGGGCTTATGGCTACACCTTC

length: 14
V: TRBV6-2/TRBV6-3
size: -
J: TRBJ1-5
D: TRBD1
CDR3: CASSYRQGSWPQHF
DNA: TGTGCCAGCAGTTATAGACAGGGCTCCTGGCCCCAGCATTTT

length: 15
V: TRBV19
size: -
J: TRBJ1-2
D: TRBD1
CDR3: CASTSGTAHNYGYTF
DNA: TGTGCCAGTACATCCGGGACAGCTCACAACTATGGCTACACCTTC

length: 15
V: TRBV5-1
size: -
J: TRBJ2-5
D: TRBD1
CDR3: CASSLRQGSGKTQYF
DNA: TGCGCCAGCAGCTTAAGACAGGGGAGTGGAAAGACCCAGTACTTC

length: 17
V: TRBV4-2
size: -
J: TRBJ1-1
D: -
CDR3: CASSQDRLGPAGRWAFF
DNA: TGTGCCAGCAGCCAAGATCGGCTGGGCCCCGCGGGGCGATGGGCTTTCTTT

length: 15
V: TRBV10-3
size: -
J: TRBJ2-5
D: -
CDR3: CAISELRGAAETQYF
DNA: TGTGCCATCAGTGAATTGAGGGGGGCTGCGGAGACCCAGTACTTC

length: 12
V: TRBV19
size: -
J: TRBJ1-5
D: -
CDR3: CASRGLNQPQHF
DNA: TGTGCCTCACGGGGCCTCAATCAGCCCCAGCATTTT

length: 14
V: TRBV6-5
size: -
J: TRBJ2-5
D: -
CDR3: CASSTLGGQETQYF
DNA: TGTGCCAGCAGTACCTTAGGGGGCCAAGAGACCCAGTACTTC

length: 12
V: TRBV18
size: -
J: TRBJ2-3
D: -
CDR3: CASSPTTDTQYF
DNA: TGTGCCAGCTCTCCAACCACAGATACGCAGTATTTT

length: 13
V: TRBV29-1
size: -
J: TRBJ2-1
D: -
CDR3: CSVYQGSYNEQFF
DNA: TGCAGCGTTTATCAGGGGTCCTACAATGAGCAGTTCTTC

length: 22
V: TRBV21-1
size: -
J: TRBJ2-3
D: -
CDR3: CASSKALRPGGGARKQSDTQYF
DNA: TGTGCCAGCAGCAAAGCATTGAGGCCTGGCGGGGGGGCCAGAAAGCAATCAGATACGCAGTATTTT

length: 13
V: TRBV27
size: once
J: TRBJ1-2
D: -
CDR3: CASSPRQHYGYTF
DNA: TGTGCCAGCAGTCCACGACAGCACTATGGCTACACCTTC

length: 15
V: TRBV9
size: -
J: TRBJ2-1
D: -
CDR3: CASSASGLAYNEQFF
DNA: TGTGCCAGCAGCGCGAGCGGGTTAGCCTACAATGAGCAGTTCTTC

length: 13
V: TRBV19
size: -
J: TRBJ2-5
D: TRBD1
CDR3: CASRDRGKETQYF
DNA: TGTGCCAGTAGGGACAGGGGAAAAGAGACCCAGTACTTC

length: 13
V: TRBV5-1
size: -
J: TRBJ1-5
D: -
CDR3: CASAQSSNQPQHF
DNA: TGCGCCAGCGCACAGTCATCCAATCAGCCCCAGCATTTT

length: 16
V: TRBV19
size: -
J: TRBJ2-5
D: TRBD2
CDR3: CASSPSTSHRGETQYF
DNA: TGTGCCAGTAGTCCGTCGACTAGCCACCGGGGGGAGACCCAGTACTTC

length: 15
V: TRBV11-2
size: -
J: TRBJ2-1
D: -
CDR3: CASTPGGGGPDEQFF
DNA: TGTGCCAGCACACCAGGGGGCGGGGGGCCCGATGAGCAGTTCTTC

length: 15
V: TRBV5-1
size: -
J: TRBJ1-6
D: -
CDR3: CASSRDASYNSPLHF
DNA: TGCGCCAGCAGCAGGGATGCGTCCTATAATTCACCCCTCCACTTT

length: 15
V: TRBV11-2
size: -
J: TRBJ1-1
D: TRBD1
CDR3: CASSSVTGEGTEAFF
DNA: TGTGCCAGCAGCTCAGTTACAGGGGAAGGTACTGAAGCTTTCTTT

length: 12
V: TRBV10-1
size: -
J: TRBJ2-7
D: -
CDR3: CASGDSSYEQYF
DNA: TGCGCCAGCGGTGACAGTTCCTACGAGCAGTACTTC